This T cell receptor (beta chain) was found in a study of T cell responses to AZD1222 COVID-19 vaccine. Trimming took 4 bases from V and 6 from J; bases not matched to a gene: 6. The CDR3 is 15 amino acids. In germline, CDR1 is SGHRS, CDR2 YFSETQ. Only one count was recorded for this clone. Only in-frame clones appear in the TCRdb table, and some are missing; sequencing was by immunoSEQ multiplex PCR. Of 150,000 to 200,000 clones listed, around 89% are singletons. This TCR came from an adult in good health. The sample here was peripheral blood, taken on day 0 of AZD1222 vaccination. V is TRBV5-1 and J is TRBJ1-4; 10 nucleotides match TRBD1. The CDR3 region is CASSRQGAQDEKLFF. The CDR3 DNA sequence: TGCGCCAGCAGCAGACAGGGGGCGCAGGATGAAAAACTGTTTTTT.